These 29 T cell receptor beta chains came from one sample sequenced in a study of CD8+ T cells in alopecia areata. Extraction and reverse transcription of RNA yielded cDNA as the sequencing template. Assay used: immunoSEQ multiplex PCR; TCRdb lists only in-frame clones, some missing. This sample has about 37,000 clones, with nearly 55% found just once. In five patients, CD4+ T cells were split by CD25+CD127- sorting. The sequenced sample consisted of CD4+ Tregs sorted from blood. These receptors were obtained from a human donor with alopecia areata.

This clone was seen only a few times. The chain recombines TRBV2 with TRBJ2-7; D not resolved. The CDR3 spans 12 residues. Trimming stripped 5 bases from V and 4 bases from J, with 9 bases between. Germline CDR1 is SNHLY and CDR2 is FYNNEI. For the CDR3, the DNA is TGTGCCAGCAGTCCTATGGCTTACGAGCAGTACTTC. This translates into CASSPMAYEQYF.

This clone was picked up a small number of times. This chain joins TRBV7-2 and TRBJ1-5; the D is unclear. Deletions cut 5 bases from V and 4 bases from J, with 9 bases between. The CDR3 runs to 13 residues. Germline lookup yields CDR1 SGHTA and CDR2 FQGNSA. Written as DNA, the CDR3 is TGTGCCAGCAGCGGTATTTTGAATCAGCCCCAGCATTTT. Its translation: CASSGILNQPQHF.

CDR3 nucleotide sequence: TGCGCCAGCAGCCAAGATCTAGCGGGGGGGGATTCAGATACGCAGTATTTT. It yields the protein CASSQDLAGGDSDTQYF. The chain joins TRBV4-3 to TRBJ2-3, with TRBD2 identical over 12 bases. The V gene end was trimmed by 0 bases and the J gene end by 4 bases; junction bases not matched to a gene: 5. The length of the CDR3 is 17 residues. Germline CDR1 is LGHNA and CDR2 is YSLEER.

The J gene is TRBJ1-2, the V gene TRBV27, with TRBD1 matching over 8 bases. V lost 6 bases, J lost 8 bases, and 20 bases stayed unmatched. This CDR3 is built from 17 residues. Germline CDR1 and CDR2: MNHEY and SMNVEV (reference sequence). CDR3 nucleotides: TGTGCCAGCAGCTCAACAGGGGGAGGTGTCTCTTTTGGAGGCTACACCTTC. It is translated as CASSSTGGGVSFGGYTF.

V and J are TRBV7-9 and TRBJ1-2, with TRBD1 matching over 7 bases. The V and J ends lost 5 bases and 8 bases, in that order; junction bases with no gene match: 8. This CDR3 is 13 amino acids long. Germline V gives CDR1 SEHNR, CDR2 FQNEAQ (reference sequence). The CDR3 loop reads CASSPGGRRGYTF. The CDR3, as DNA: TGTGCCAGCAGCCCAGGGGGTCGTAGGGGCTACACCTTC.

The chain links TRBV7-9 to TRBJ2-3; TRBD2 matches at 7 bases. The junction had 17 bases not matched to a gene; V was cut back by 5 bases and J by 0 bases. The CDR3 sequence is 19 residues long. In germline, CDR1 is SEHNR, CDR2 FQNEAQ (reference sequence). The DNA for the CDR3 is TGTGCCAGCAGCCCCTTCCTGGGGTCAAGCGGGGCTAGCACAGATACGCAGTATTTT. Its protein product is CASSPFLGSSGASTDTQYF.

V is TRBV28 and J is TRBJ1-2; D is ambiguous. V lost 4 bases and J lost 4, with 13 bases in between. CDR1 and CDR2 from the germline V gene are MDHEN and SYDVKM. The CDR3 consists of 14 residues. The CDR3 bases are TGTGCCAGCAGTTCTGGAAGAGGGAGCTATGGCTACACCTTC. Amino acid sequence: CASSSGRGSYGYTF.

V usage is TRBV6-5 and J usage is TRBJ1-6; 7 bases are a match to TRBD1. Germline V gene lookup returns CDR1 MNHEY and CDR2 SVGAGI. The CDR3 contains 14 residues. The J segment lost 8 bases and the V segment lost 3 bases, leaving 4 bases of the junction unmatched. CDR3 in amino acids: CASSYRDSYSPLHF. In DNA form, the CDR3 reads TGTGCCAGCAGTTATCGGGACAGCTATTCACCCCTCCACTTT.

Judged by abundance, this clone is medium-sized. The V call is TRBV15, the J call TRBJ2-3; D remains unclear. This CDR3 is built from 13 residues. V dropped 0 bases and J dropped 6 bases, with 7 bases sitting between them. The germline CDR1 and CDR2 sequences are LNHNV and YYDKDF (reference sequence). CDR3 protein: CATSRDVGDTQYF. CDR3 nucleotides: TGTGCCACCAGCAGAGATGTTGGCGATACGCAGTATTTT.

This clone is medium-sized. The chain employs TRBV7-9 and TRBJ2-7; 7 bases agree with TRBD1. The CDR3 consists of 15 residues. With 5 bases clipped from V and 0 bases from J, the junction kept 7 bases outside the gene matches. Germline V gene data show CDR1 as SEHNR and CDR2 as FQNEAQ (reference sequence). The CDR3 nucleotides read TGTGCCAGCAGCCCTACAGGGGCCCGCTCCTACGAGCAGTACTTC. As protein: CASSPTGARSYEQYF.

The chain uses TRBV18 and TRBJ2-7, with unresolved D. Per the germline V gene, CDR1 is KGHSH and CDR2 is LQKENI. The CDR3 totals 13 residues. The V gene lost 0 bases and the J gene lost 3 bases, with 6 bases spanning the gap. The chain's CDR3 is CASSPPAGYEQYF. Here the CDR3 DNA reads TGTGCCAGCTCACCACCGGCAGGCTACGAGCAGTACTTC. Supplemented by reference TRBV18 and TRBJ2-7, the full variable domain reads NAGVMQNPRHLVRRRGQEARLRCSPMKGHSHVYWYRQLPEEGLKFMVYLQKENIIDESGMPKERFSAEFPKEGPSILRIQQVVRGDSAAYFCASSPPAGYEQYFGPGTRLTVT.

The chain uses TRBV4-1 and TRBJ2-4, with 15 bases fitting TRBD2. The CDR3 runs 14 residues. Trimming removed 4 bases from V and 13 bases from J; junction bases left unmatched: 5. The germline CDR1 and CDR2 sequences are MGHRA and YSYEKL. CDR3 sequence: CASSPGGTSGRQYF. CDR3 nucleotide sequence: TGCGCCAGCAGCCCGGGCGGGACTAGCGGGAGGCAGTACTTC.

This chain links TRBV6-6 with TRBJ1-1; the D is unclear. The CDR3 covers 12 residues. Germline V CDR1 and CDR2: MNHNY, SVGAGI (reference sequence). The ends were cut back, 6 bases at V and 5 bases at J, with 10 bases in the middle. In DNA form, the CDR3 reads TGTGCCAGCAGAGGTGGGTGGACTGAAGCTTTCTTT. This sequence encodes CASRGGWTEAFF.

This clone has more than one count but fewer than ten. This rearrangement joins TRBV29-1 to TRBJ2-7, with 11 bases identical to TRBD1. Losses at the gene ends were 4 bases for V and 7 bases for J; bases not matched to a gene: 9. The length of the CDR3 is 14 residues. Germline V gives CDR1 SQVTM, CDR2 ANQGSEA. CDR3 loop: CSVGGGQGGEEQYF. The CDR3 DNA sequence: TGCAGCGTTGGTGGGGGACAGGGGGGAGAAGAGCAGTACTTC.

This clone was seen more than once but under ten times. The rearrangement joins TRBV19 to TRBJ2-3; D is unresolved. This CDR3 has 11 amino acids. The germline V and J ends were trimmed by 3 bases and 2 bases, with 0 bases remaining between them. The V gene's germline CDR1 is LNHDA and CDR2 SQIVND (reference sequence). The CDR3 DNA is TGTGCCAGTAGTATCACAGATACGCAGTATTTT. This codes for CASSITDTQYF.

This clone was counted only a few times. The rearrangement links TRBV29-1 to TRBJ1-1, with 10 bases matching TRBD1. Germline V CDR1 and CDR2: SQVTM, ANQGSEA. This CDR3 has 15 residues. J gave up 0 bases and V 2 bases, and 3 bases lay outside the gene matches. As DNA, the CDR3 is TGCAGCGTTGAACGACAGGGGGCCGTGAACACTGAAGCTTTCTTT. Translation: CSVERQGAVNTEAFF.

The chain carries TRBV5-4 and TRBJ1-1; 8 bases match TRBD1. Trimming cost V 5 bases and J 3 bases; bases outside gene matches: 12. The CDR3 is 16 residues long. CDR1 is SGHNT, CDR2 YYREEE, per germline (reference sequence). As DNA, the CDR3 is TGTGCCAGCAGACGTTCTCAGGGGGCGCGGGACACTGAAGCTTTCTTT. Translated, it gives CASRRSQGARDTEAFF.

The chain carries TRBV2 and TRBJ2-7; no firm D call. The CDR3 loop spans 15 amino acids. CDR1 and CDR2 (germline): SNHLY, FYNNEI. With 5 bases removed from V and 0 bases from J, the gap between germline ends came to 14 bases. Here the CDR3 reads CASSSGRRSSYEQYF. The CDR3 DNA is TGTGCCAGCAGTTCCGGGCGGCGGAGCTCCTACGAGCAGTACTTC.

The chain has TRBV28 and TRBJ2-5; D unresolved. V lost 4 bases, J lost 13 bases, and 13 bases lay in between. Germline CDR1 and CDR2: MDHEN and SYDVKM. The CDR3 has 11 amino acids. CDR3 in DNA: TGTGCCAGCAGTTATCTCAGTCACCCGTACTTC. Protein sequence: CASSYLSHPYF.

This clone was seen only a few times. Here the CDR3 reads CASSRLAGGSYNEQFF. DNA for the CDR3: TGTGCCAGCAGCAGACTAGCGGGGGGATCCTACAATGAGCAGTTCTTC. This chain connects TRBV7-9 to TRBJ2-1; 13 bases agree with TRBD2. The germline gives CDR1 SEHNR, CDR2 FQNEAQ (reference sequence). CDR3 size: 16 residues. Trimming cost V 5 bases and J 1 base; bases outside gene matches: 2.

The rearrangement uses TRBV23-1 and TRBJ1-5; TRBD1 agrees at 7 bases. TRBV23-1 is classed as an ORF, of uncertain function. With V trimmed by 0 bases and J by 5 bases, 10 bases remained unmatched. The CDR3 runs 17 residues. The CDR3 loop is CASSQSRRTGRDQPQHF. CDR3 nucleotides: TGCGCCAGCAGTCAATCGCGGAGGACAGGCCGAGATCAGCCCCAGCATTTT.

The chain recombines TRBV7-3 with TRBJ2-5; 9 bases line up with TRBD1. The DNA matches TRBJ2-7 better at its end, which makes the J call doubtful. The CDR3 has 13 residues. Germline values: CDR1 SGHTA, CDR2 FQGTGA. CDR3 DNA: TGTGCCAGCAGCCTCGGGACAGGGCTCGAGCAGTACTTC. This encodes CASSLGTGLEQYF.

The table lists this clone with a few counts. The V call is TRBV4-1, the J call TRBJ2-4; the D is unclear. This CDR3 has 15 residues. The germline gives CDR1 MGHRA, CDR2 YSYEKL. Trimming left V 2 bases short and J 3 bases short, with 11 bases between. The CDR3 coding sequence is TGCGCCAGCAGCCAACAAAGCGTGGACAAAAACATTCAGTACTTC. Protein sequence: CASSQQSVDKNIQYF.

The gene calls are TRBV29-1 and TRBJ2-5; TRBD1 is a possible D gene (5 bases). The CDR3 extends over 13 amino acids. V lost 4 bases, J lost 7 bases, and 16 bases lay in between. Germline V lookup: CDR1 SQVTM, CDR2 ANQGSEA. The CDR3 is CSVVGGRTGTQYF. The CDR3 region has the DNA TGCAGCGTTGTGGGCGGCAGAACAGGGACCCAGTACTTC. The full variable domain, its missing parts supplied by reference TRBV29-1 and TRBJ2-5, is SAVISQKPSRDICQRGTSLTIQCQVDSQVTMMFWYRQQPGQSLTLIATANQGSEATYESGFVIDKFPISRPNLTFSTLTVSNMSPEDSSIYLCSVVGGRTGTQYFGPGTRLLVL.

The chain carries TRBV27 and TRBJ2-2; TRBD2 matches 16 bases. This CDR3 is 18 amino acids long. Germline V CDR1 and CDR2: MNHEY, SMNVEV (reference sequence). V trimming: 2 bases; J trimming: 5 bases; junction bases outside the gene matches: 5. CDR3 protein: CASSLPGLAGGPTGELFF. CDR3 nucleotide sequence: TGTGCCAGCAGTTTACCGGGACTAGCGGGAGGGCCTACCGGGGAGCTGTTTTTT.

This chain uses TRBV5-1 with TRBJ2-3; the match to TRBD1 covers 9 bases. The CDR3 contains 16 residues. The V gene's germline CDR1 is SGHRS and CDR2 YFSETQ. V lost 3 bases, J lost 1 base, and 6 bases stayed unmatched. CDR3 nucleotides: TGCGCCAGCAGCTCCACCGGGACAGGGCGCACAGATACGCAGTATTTT. It yields the protein CASSSTGTGRTDTQYF.

V is TRBV6-6 and J is TRBJ2-5; weak D call: TRBD2 (5 bases). The CDR3 is made up of 15 amino acids. Trimming pared 6 bases from V and 2 bases from J, leaving 16 bases between. Germline CDR1 MNHNY, CDR2 SVGAGI (reference sequence). The CDR3 region has the DNA TGTGCCAGCAGACACCCGGCTAGCAGTCAAGAGACCCAGTACTTC. Its translation: CASRHPASSQETQYF.

J is TRBJ2-7 and V is TRBV7-2; possibly TRBD1 for D (6 bases). Germline V gene sequence: CDR1 SGHTA, CDR2 FQGNSA. CDR3 length equals 14 residues. The V and J ends lost 0 bases and 2 bases respectively, with 8 bases between them. The CDR3 bases are TGTGCCAGCAGCTTAGCACAGGGCCCCTACGAGCAGTACTTC. This sequence encodes CASSLAQGPYEQYF.

This chain links TRBV5-4 with TRBJ1-1, with no clear D. V dropped 0 bases and J dropped 8 bases, with 8 bases sitting between them. The CDR3 totals 12 residues. Germline V gene data show CDR1 as SGHNT and CDR2 as YYREEE (reference sequence). CDR3 in DNA: TGTGCCAGCAGCTTGGGAGGGAGGGAAGCTTTCTTT. It encodes CASSLGGREAFF.